The 17 T cell receptor beta chains presented below share a single source sample, sequenced in a study of CD4 T cells in relation to SARS-CoV-2 and coronaviruses. Repertoires were generated with immunoSEQ multiplex PCR, while TCRdb's copy carries only in-frame clones and drops some. The table records 25,000 to 35,000 clones, over 75% of them present only once. Unexposed donor CD4+ T cells date from about 2011-2018, before the COVID-19 pandemic. The cells were cultured for less than twelve days before CD4+ T cells were isolated. For these TCRs, the target antigens are not known. Sample: CD4+ T cells from PBMCs, cultured in vitro. Every receptor here comes from a human donor in good health.

The chain joins TRBV6-1 to TRBJ2-5; 7 bases fit TRBD2. CDR1 and CDR2 from the germline V gene are MNHNS and SASEGT. Trimming cost V 2 bases and J 4 bases; bases outside gene matches: 4. The CDR3 extends over 14 amino acids. The DNA for the CDR3 is TGTGCCAGCAGTGAAAGGCCTAGCGGAGAGACCCAGTACTTC. This gives the protein CASSERPSGETQYF.

The chain carries TRBV3-1 (or the pseudogene TRBV3-2) and TRBJ2-5, with 10 bases lining up with TRBD2. Germline V lookup: CDR1 LGHDT, CDR2 YNNKEL (reference sequence). The CDR3 is 16 residues long. The V segment lost 0 bases and the J segment 4 bases; nucleotides outside the gene matches: 5. The CDR3 DNA sequence: TGTGCCAGCAGCCAAGAAAAGCGGGGGGGCCGAGAGACCCAGTACTTC. Translating it yields CASSQEKRGGRETQYF.

The rearrangement links TRBV10-3 to TRBJ2-7; 11 positions match TRBD2. Trimming took 10 bases from V and 3 from J; bases not matched to a gene: 8. Germline assignment: CDR1 ENHRY and CDR2 SYGVKD. There are 14 residues in the CDR3. The CDR3 region is CATGRGTSGYEQYF. CDR3 bases: TGTGCCACCGGACGAGGGACTAGCGGCTACGAGCAGTACTTC.

This chain uses TRBV5-4 with TRBJ2-1; the match to TRBD1 covers 8 bases. The CDR3 is 16 residues long. The V gene's germline CDR1 is SGHNT and CDR2 YYREEE (reference sequence). V was pared by 1 base and J by 2 bases, with 5 bases of the junction left unmatched. The CDR3 bases are TGTGCCAGCAGCTTGCCTCAGGGGGCGGCCTACAATGAGCAGTTCTTC. Amino acid sequence: CASSLPQGAAYNEQFF.

The table lists this clone with a count of one. V usage is TRBV9 and J usage is TRBJ2-3, with TRBD2 matching over 7 bases. CDR1 SGDLS and CDR2 YYNGEE come from the germline V gene. This CDR3 comprises 19 residues. J gave up 0 bases and V 0 bases, and 13 bases lay outside the gene matches. The CDR3 coding sequence is TGTGCCAGCAGCGTAGCCGGGGCTAGCGGACCCTCTAGCACAGATACGCAGTATTTT. It encodes CASSVAGASGPSSTDTQYF.

The chain is built from TRBV7-3 and TRBJ2-1, with TRBD2 identical over 7 bases. The CDR3 totals 15 residues. V lost 6 bases, J lost 6 bases, and 11 bases stayed unmatched. Germline V CDR1 and CDR2: SGHTA, FQGTGA. CDR3: CASRLKAGAGNEQFF. Here the CDR3 DNA reads TGTGCCAGCAGACTTAAGGCGGGAGCGGGCAATGAGCAGTTCTTC.

The chain has TRBV5-6 and TRBJ2-1, with 8 bases lining up with TRBD1. The CDR3 covers 12 residues. The germline gives CDR1 SGHDT, CDR2 YYEEEE. J lost 13 bases, V lost 4 bases, and 7 bases had no gene match. Written as DNA, the CDR3 is TGTGCCAGCAGCCCAGGGACAGGTGGCCAGTTCTTC. Translation: CASSPGTGGQFF.

This clone was counted a few times. The gene calls are TRBV19 and TRBJ2-4, with 7 positions matching TRBD1. The germline V gene encodes CDR1 LNHDA and CDR2 SQIVND (reference sequence). With V trimmed by 7 bases and J by 1 base, 7 bases remained unmatched. The CDR3 covers 15 residues. The CDR3 protein is CASTSTGQAKNIQYF. The CDR3 region has the DNA TGTGCCAGTACCTCAACGGGACAGGCCAAAAACATTCAGTACTTC.

This clone was seen more than once but under ten times. The chain carries TRBV5-5 and TRBJ1-2, with 8 positions matching TRBD1. The V gene's germline CDR1 is SGHKS and CDR2 YYEKEE (reference sequence). V lost 3 bases, J lost 4 bases, and 5 bases stayed unmatched. The CDR3 spans 14 residues. CDR3 bases: TGTGCCAGCAGCTCTGGACAGGGTGTCTATGGCTACACCTTC. This gives the protein CASSSGQGVYGYTF. Complete variable domain (other parts from reference TRBV5-5 and TRBJ1-2): DAGVTQSPTHLIKTRGQQVTLRCSPISGHKSVSWYQQVLGQGPQFIFQYYEKEERGRGNFPDRFSARQFPNYSSELNVNALLLGDSALYLCASSSGQGVYGYTFGSGTRLTVV.

The chain recombines TRBV7-2 with TRBJ2-7; D is possibly TRBD1 or TRBD2 (6 bases each). The CDR3 has 14 amino acids. V gave up 1 base and J gave up 6 bases, with 13 bases separating them. Germline CDR1 is SGHTA and CDR2 is FQGNSA. CDR3 protein: CASSLGWGAREQYF. In DNA, the CDR3 is TGTGCCAGCAGCTTAGGCTGGGGGGCCCGCGAGCAGTACTTC.

The gene calls are TRBV7-2 and TRBJ2-3; 10 bases map to TRBD1. Trimming at V came to 2 bases and at J to 5 bases, leaving 4 bases not matched to a gene. This CDR3 comprises 15 residues. The germline gives CDR1 SGHTA, CDR2 FQGNSA. For the CDR3, the DNA is TGTGCCAGCAGCTTACGACAGGGGGCTGAAGATACGCAGTATTTT. It translates to CASSLRQGAEDTQYF.

The chain has TRBV19 and TRBJ1-6, with 7 nucleotides matching TRBD1. Germline lookup yields CDR1 LNHDA and CDR2 SQIVND (reference sequence). There are 14 residues in the CDR3. The V segment lost 5 bases and the J segment 6 bases; nucleotides outside the gene matches: 4. CDR3 nucleotides: TGTGCCAGTAGTTTGCAGGGGGTTAATTCACCCCTCCACTTT. Translated: CASSLQGVNSPLHF.

V is TRBV12-3 or TRBV12-4 and J is TRBJ2-5; tentative D call: TRBD2 (6 bases). This CDR3 contains 13 residues. With 5 bases removed from V and 5 bases from J, the gap between germline ends came to 12 bases. CDR3 coding DNA: TGTGCCAGCAGTCGAGGGACTGGGGAGACCCAGTACTTC. Protein: CASSRGTGETQYF.

The gene calls are TRBV18 and TRBJ2-5, with a possible D match to TRBD2 (5 bases). The CDR3 contains 15 residues. CDR1 is KGHSH, CDR2 LQKENI, per germline. Trimming removed 6 bases at V and 1 base at J, with 15 bases between. CDR3 amino acids: CASSLLGVGQETQYF. The CDR3 DNA sequence: TGTGCCAGCTCCCTGCTGGGAGTAGGCCAAGAGACCCAGTACTTC. The full variable domain, in which reference TRBV18 and TRBJ2-5 provide the parts outside the CDR3, is NAGVMQNPRHLVRRRGQEARLRCSPMKGHSHVYWYRQLPEEGLKFMVYLQKENIIDESGMPKERFSAEFPKEGPSILRIQQVVRGDSAAYFCASSLLGVGQETQYFGPGTRLLVL.

J is TRBJ2-3 and V is TRBV5-6; D perhaps matches TRBD1 (6 bases). The germline V gene has CDR1 SGHDT and CDR2 YYEEEE. V lost 5 bases to trimming and J lost 2 bases, with 12 bases between them. The CDR3 has 14 amino acids. CDR3 in amino acids: CASSLQGPTDTQYF. In nucleotides, the CDR3 is TGTGCCAGCAGTTTACAGGGTCCCACAGATACGCAGTATTTT.

The chain couples TRBV5-1 to TRBJ1-1; weak D call: TRBD1 (5 bases). Germline V gene data show CDR1 as SGHRS and CDR2 as YFSETQ. The CDR3 sequence is 14 residues long. V was pared by 6 bases and J by 0 bases, with 12 bases between. DNA of the CDR3: TGCGCCAGCACCGAGGGGTTTTTGAACACTGAAGCTTTCTTT. Its protein product is CASTEGFLNTEAFF.

This clone was counted once. This sequence joins TRBV7-8 and TRBJ2-7; D ambiguous. Germline V gene lookup returns CDR1 SGHVS and CDR2 FQNEAQ. Deletions cut 4 bases from V and 5 bases from J, with 12 bases between. The CDR3 has 13 amino acids. The CDR3 spells CASSSTYPHEQYF. The CDR3 bases are TGTGCCAGCAGCTCTACCTACCCCCACGAGCAGTACTTC.